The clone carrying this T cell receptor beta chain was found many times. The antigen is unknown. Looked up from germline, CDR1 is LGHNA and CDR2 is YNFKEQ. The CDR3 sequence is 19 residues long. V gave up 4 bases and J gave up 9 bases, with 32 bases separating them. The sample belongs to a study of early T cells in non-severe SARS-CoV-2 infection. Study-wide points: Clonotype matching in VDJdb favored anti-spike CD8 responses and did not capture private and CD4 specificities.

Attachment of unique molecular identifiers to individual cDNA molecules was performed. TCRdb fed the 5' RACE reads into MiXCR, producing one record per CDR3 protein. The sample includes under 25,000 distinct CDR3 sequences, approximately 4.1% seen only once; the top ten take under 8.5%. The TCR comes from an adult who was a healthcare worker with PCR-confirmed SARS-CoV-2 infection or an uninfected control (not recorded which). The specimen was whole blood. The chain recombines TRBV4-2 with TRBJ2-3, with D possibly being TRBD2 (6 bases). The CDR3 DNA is TGTGCCAGCAGCCCCGGGGGACTCGGCCATCAGGCTTTAGGTGGGACGCAGTATTTT. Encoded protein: CASSPGGLGHQALGGTQYF.